This record concerns one TCR beta chain sequence. Its antigen is unidentified. The data belong to a study of cytomegalovirus exposure and HLA in healthy donors. Overall study results and limits: Donors were assumed by presence/absence analyses to have roughly uniform sequencing depth.

Both 60 Vbeta primers and 13 Jbeta primers went into the PCR. Clones were read by immunoSEQ multiplex PCR, and TCRdb kept only the in-frame ones, dropping some. The data hold around 80,000 clones, with approximately 60% observed a single time. This CDR3 region has 18 residues. Germline lookup yields CDR1 LNHDA and CDR2 SQIVND (reference sequence). V was shortened by 2 bases and J by 0 bases, with 17 bases between the two germline ends. The sequenced material came from PBMCs. This clonotype originated in a male donor in good health and CMV-seropositive. The chain has TRBV19 and TRBJ2-1; possible D gene TRBD2, 5 bases. The CDR3, as DNA: TGTGCCAGTAGTATACCCACGACCGGGGTTAGCTCCTACAATGAGCAGTTCTTC. It encodes CASSIPTTGVSSYNEQFF.